This TCR beta chain originates from a study of blood T cell repertoires in COVID-19. Across the study: Nucleic acid was either cDNA or gDNA, and it came from T cells, B-cell-depleted T cells, or PBMCs.

Trimming cost V 2 bases and J 3 bases, with 10 bases left between them. This CDR3 region has 14 residues. Germline-derived CDR1 and CDR2 are SGHRS and YFSETQ. Profiled with immunoSEQ multiplex PCR; TCRdb holds only in-frame clones, not every one. The sample lists tens of thousands of clones; approximately 90% were seen once. The sequence was obtained from a man older than 75 with acute or convalescent COVID-19. This rearrangement joins TRBV5-1 to TRBJ2-3; possibly TRBD1 for D (6 bases). Sequenced sample: peripheral blood. CDR3: CASSFYRETDTQYF. CDR3 nucleotide sequence: TGCGCCAGCAGCTTTTACAGGGAAACAGATACGCAGTATTTT.